This T cell receptor beta chain was sequenced in a study of regulatory T cells in long-lasting Graves disease. Study-level findings and limits: Fewer public clonotypes were shared by new patients (approximately 1,000) than by persistent patients (approximately 2,700). Persistent Graves' patients showed less TCR diversity than newly diagnosed ones.

Remarks on this clonotype: What it binds is not known.

Sequencing libraries for TCR beta were prepared with iRepertoire HTBI primers and Arm-PCR of CDR3 regions. TCRdb re-analysed the multiplex PCR reads in MiXCR, keeping a single row per CDR3 protein. The sample yields 450,000 or so distinct CDR3 sequences, 20% to 25% seen once. Stated time point: persistent/refractory GD, antithyroid drugs over 5 years with positive TRAb. Making the TCR library involved RNA that had been extracted from PBMCs. Xi'an, China, was home to the endocrinology department that provided patients. The CDR3 length is 15 residues. The V gene end was trimmed by 3 bases and the J gene end by 8 bases; junction bases not matched to a gene: 7. Germline V gene data show CDR1 as SGHRS and CDR2 as YFSETQ.

Sequenced here: peripheral blood mononuclear cells (PBMCs), sampled when the disease was refractory, from a patient treated with antithyroid drugs. J is TRBJ2-3 and V is TRBV5-1, with 12 positions matching TRBD2. The sequence was collected from a female donor with Graves disease. The CDR3: CASSSGLAGRGTQYF. The CDR3 bases are TGCGCCAGCAGCTCTGGACTAGCGGGGCGAGGTACGCAGTATTTT.